This TCR beta chain was sequenced during a study of cytomegalovirus exposure and HLA in healthy donors. Points on this clone: Its target is unknown.

The PCR employed 60 Vbeta primers together with 13 Jbeta primers. Using immunoSEQ multiplex PCR, the repertoire was profiled, and TCRdb retains in-frame clones only, with some absent. The table shows about 140,000 clones, with 65% to 80% occurring only once. Overall study results and limits: When analyzed later, a missense DCLRE1C variant was found to be linked to TCR beta V- and J-gene trimming.

V lost 0 bases and J 4 bases, leaving 12 bases between the germline ends. CDR1 and CDR2 (germline): SEHNR, FQNEAQ (reference sequence). The CDR3 loop spans 15 amino acids. The source of this sequence is a man aged 35-49 years in good health and CMV-seronegative. The chain recombines TRBV7-9 with TRBJ1-1; D remains ambiguous. The sample comprised PBMCs. The CDR3 region is CASSLAFLLSTEAFF. For the CDR3, the DNA is TGTGCCAGCAGCTTAGCGTTCCTCTTGAGCACTGAAGCTTTCTTT.